The clone carrying this T cell receptor (beta chain) was detected only a few times. Antigen: not known. The data originate from a study of cytotoxic CD8 clonotypes in ibrutinib-treated CLL. Study context: Patients gave response samples after a median around eleven months of treatment, range 6 to 36.

The germline V and J ends were trimmed by 7 bases and 2 bases, with 14 bases remaining between them. CDR1 is MNHEY and CDR2 is SVGAGI in the germline V gene. There are 14 residues in the CDR3. The assay was immunoSEQ multiplex PCR, and TCRdb's table has in-frame clones only and misses some. The table includes roughly 63,000 clones, around three fifths detected once. Study-wide results and caveats: Clonality at baseline surpassed age-matched healthy donors and tracked circulating CD8+ T-cell counts. Clonality went higher at ibrutinib response and then dropped back toward baseline at progression.

This sequence joins TRBV6-5 and TRBJ1-1; D uncertain. The sample was PBMCs, taken after 12 months of ibrutinib treatment. The sequence came from a human donor with chronic lymphocytic leukemia. The CDR3 DNA sequence: TGTGCCAGCATCTTAGCTGTAGGCAACACTGAAGCTTTCTTT. Residues: CASILAVGNTEAFF.